The 18 T cell receptor beta chains given below trace back to one sample, sequenced in a study of cytomegalovirus exposure and HLA in healthy donors. Primers included in the PCR were 60 Vbeta and 13 Jbeta primers. This table comes from immunoSEQ multiplex PCR, and its TCRdb copy is limited to in-frame clones, with some not included. The sample lists about 110,000 clones, around 64% occurring once. The specimen sequenced was PBMCs. The receptors shown here come from a woman in her thirties in good health and CMV-seronegative.

The chain combines TRBV4-3 with TRBJ2-6, with 9 bases fitting TRBD1. This CDR3 has 17 residues. Per the germline V gene, CDR1 is LGHNA and CDR2 is YSLEER. The ends lost 1 base at V and 2 bases at J; junction bases unmatched: 3. CDR3: CASSQVGTGTGANVLTF. In DNA form, the CDR3 reads TGCGCCAGCAGCCAAGTCGGGACAGGGACTGGGGCCAACGTCCTGACTTTC.

This clone was seen just once. V and J are TRBV2 and TRBJ2-7; TRBD2 matches at 8 bases. There are 13 residues in the CDR3. V shed 8 bases, J shed 6 bases, and the junction held 9 bases outside the gene matches. The V gene's germline CDR1 is SNHLY and CDR2 FYNNEI. The CDR3 DNA reads TGTGCCAGCTGGAGCGGGGGTGAATCCGAGCAGTACTTC. Protein product: CASWSGGESEQYF.

J is TRBJ2-7 and V is TRBV6-5, with 8 positions matching TRBD1. Germline assignment: CDR1 MNHEY and CDR2 SVGAGI. This CDR3 is built from 15 residues. V lost 1 base to trimming and J lost 0 bases; unmatched junction nucleotides: 2. The CDR3 DNA reads TGTGCCAGCAGTTACTACCAGGGGGCCTCCTACGAGCAGTACTTC. Translated: CASSYYQGASYEQYF.

V and J are TRBV9 and TRBJ2-1; D may be TRBD2 (6 bases). The V gene lost 0 bases and the J gene lost 6 bases, with 13 bases spanning the gap. Germline values: CDR1 SGDLS, CDR2 YYNGEE. The CDR3 runs 15 residues. CDR3 sequence reads: CASSVDGGRGNEQFF. The CDR3 bases are TGTGCCAGCAGCGTAGATGGGGGGAGAGGCAATGAGCAGTTCTTC.

The genes are TRBV9 and TRBJ2-7; 8 bases agree with TRBD2. The CDR3 sequence is 15 residues long. Germline V CDR1 and CDR2: SGDLS, YYNGEE. V trimming: 4 bases; J trimming: 1 base; junction bases outside the gene matches: 7. CDR3 amino acids: CASSPQAGASYEQYF. In DNA form, the CDR3 reads TGTGCCAGCAGCCCTCAAGCGGGAGCTTCCTACGAGCAGTACTTC.

V gene TRBV18 combines with J gene TRBJ2-6; the match to TRBD1 covers 7 bases. V shed 1 base and J 0 bases; nucleotides not matched to a gene: 3. Germline values: CDR1 KGHSH, CDR2 LQKENI. This CDR3 region has 17 residues. The CDR3 loop reads CASSPQQGNSGANVLTF. Written as DNA, the CDR3 is TGTGCCAGCTCACCACAACAGGGGAACTCTGGGGCCAACGTCCTGACTTTC. The whole variable domain, filled in from reference TRBV18 and TRBJ2-6, reads NAGVMQNPRHLVRRRGQEARLRCSPMKGHSHVYWYRQLPEEGLKFMVYLQKENIIDESGMPKERFSAEFPKEGPSILRIQQVVRGDSAAYFCASSPQQGNSGANVLTFGAGSRLTVL.

The rearrangement uses TRBV5-4 and TRBJ2-3; TRBD2 might be the D (5 bases). The CDR3 consists of 13 residues. Germline CDR1 SGHNT, CDR2 YYREEE (reference sequence). Trimming pared 0 bases from V and 9 bases from J, leaving 11 bases between. The CDR3 nucleotides read TGTGCCAGCAGCTTGGGGTCCGGGAAGACGCAGTATTTT. Translating gives CASSLGSGKTQYF.

This clone was recorded a few times. The chain combines TRBV30 with TRBJ2-1; D is undetermined. The CDR3 runs to 13 residues. Germline V gene data show CDR1 as GTSNPN and CDR2 as SVGIG (reference sequence). The V and J ends lost 1 base and 0 bases respectively, with 4 bases between them. The CDR3 protein is CAWSASSYNEQFF. CDR3 in DNA: TGTGCCTGGAGTGCTTCCTCCTACAATGAGCAGTTCTTC.

V usage is TRBV19 and J usage is TRBJ2-3, with TRBD1 as a possible D gene (6 bases). V dropped 3 bases and J dropped 0 bases, with 10 bases sitting between them. The CDR3 loop spans 15 amino acids. In germline, CDR1 is LNHDA, CDR2 SQIVND (reference sequence). CDR3 amino acids: CASSIYRASTDTQYF. CDR3 bases: TGTGCCAGTAGTATTTACAGGGCGAGCACAGATACGCAGTATTTT.

The chain employs TRBV5-4 and TRBJ1-6; 8 nucleotides align to TRBD1. The CDR3 extends over 13 amino acids. Germline CDR1 SGHNT, CDR2 YYREEE (reference sequence). J lost 9 bases, V lost 4 bases, and 3 bases had no gene match. The CDR3 DNA sequence: TGTGCCAGCAGCCCGGACAGGGCTTCACCCCTCCACTTT. Translated, it gives CASSPDRASPLHF.

The chain couples TRBV27 to TRBJ2-3; D is possibly TRBD2 (6 bases). This CDR3 comprises 14 residues. Germline CDR1 MNHEY, CDR2 SMNVEV (reference sequence). V lost 6 bases and J lost 3, with 13 bases in between. The CDR3 DNA reads as TGTGCCAGCAGCTTTGCGGGAAGGACAGATACGCAGTATTTT. This codes for CASSFAGRTDTQYF.

In regard to this clone: The same CDR3 also results from other DNA sequences found in this sample. V usage is TRBV27 and J usage is TRBJ1-2, with TRBD1 as a possible D gene (5 bases). The CDR3 totals 14 residues. CDR1 is MNHEY and CDR2 is SMNVEV in the germline V gene (reference sequence). V was cut by 4 bases and J by 7 bases, with 16 bases left in between. In DNA, the CDR3 is TGTGCCAGCAGTTCTCAGGGCACGTGGGCTGGCTACACCTTC. As protein: CASSSQGTWAGYTF.

The chain combines TRBV10-3 with TRBJ2-1; D remains unclear. There are 15 residues in the CDR3. The V end lost 4 bases, the J end lost 0 bases, and 10 bases lay between the germline ends. The V gene's germline CDR1 is ENHRY and CDR2 SYGVKD. CDR3 amino acids: CAISGSRSSYNEQFF. CDR3 nucleotide sequence: TGTGCCATCAGTGGGAGTAGGAGCTCCTACAATGAGCAGTTCTTC.

The chain uses TRBV12-5 and TRBJ1-1; 8 bases are shared with TRBD1. Germline-derived CDR1 and CDR2 are LGHNT and FRNRAP. V trimming: 1 base; J trimming: 3 bases; junction bases outside the gene matches: 4. This CDR3 region has 15 residues. CDR3: CASGLDRGTYTEAFF. DNA for the CDR3: TGTGCTAGTGGTTTGGACAGGGGGACTTACACTGAAGCTTTCTTT.

The chain combines TRBV6-6 with TRBJ2-1, with D possibly TRBD2 on 6 matching bases. Trimming pared 2 bases from V and 0 bases from J, leaving 11 bases between. Germline V gives CDR1 MNHNY, CDR2 SVGAGI (reference sequence). The CDR3 is 16 amino acids. CDR3 DNA sequence: TGTGCCAGCAGTTACGGGGCGGGAAACTCCTACAATGAGCAGTTCTTC. Translation: CASSYGAGNSYNEQFF.

V and J are TRBV18 and TRBJ1-5; D not resolved. Germline values: CDR1 KGHSH, CDR2 LQKENI. The CDR3 runs to 16 residues. V was trimmed by 1 base and J by 0 bases, leaving 10 bases between them. As DNA, the CDR3 is TGTGCCAGCTCACCACTGGCGGGTAATAGCAATCAGCCCCAGCATTTT. Amino acid sequence: CASSPLAGNSNQPQHF.

This clone was counted a single time. The chain links TRBV5-1 to TRBJ2-2; 8 bases agree with TRBD1. Per the germline V gene, CDR1 is SGHRS and CDR2 is YFSETQ. J lost 1 base, V lost 5 bases, and 10 bases had no gene match. The CDR3 sequence is 17 residues long. In DNA, the CDR3 is TGCGCCAGCAGTCTAGGGCCGACAGGGGAGAACACCGGGGAGCTGTTTTTT. Its translation: CASSLGPTGENTGELFF.

V and J are TRBV7-2 and TRBJ2-1; possible D gene TRBD1, 6 bases. Deletions cut 6 bases from V and 5 bases from J, with 14 bases between. CDR1 and CDR2 from the germline V gene are SGHTA and FQGNSA. The CDR3 extends over 14 amino acids. This chain's CDR3 is CASSSDRWDNEQFF. The CDR3 coding sequence is TGTGCCAGCAGTTCGGACAGATGGGACAATGAGCAGTTCTTC.